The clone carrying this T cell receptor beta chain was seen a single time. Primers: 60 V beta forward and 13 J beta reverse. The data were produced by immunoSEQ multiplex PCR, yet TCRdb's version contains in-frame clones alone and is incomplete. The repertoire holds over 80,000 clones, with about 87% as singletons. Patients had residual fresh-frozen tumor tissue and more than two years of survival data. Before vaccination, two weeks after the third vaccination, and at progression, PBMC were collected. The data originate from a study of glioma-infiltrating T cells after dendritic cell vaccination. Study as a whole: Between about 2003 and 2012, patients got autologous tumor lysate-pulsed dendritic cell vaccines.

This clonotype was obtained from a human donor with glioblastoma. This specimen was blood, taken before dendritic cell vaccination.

Here the CDR3 DNA reads TGCGCCAGCAGCCTACTCAGTTGGGGTAGCGCAAGGAATGAGCAGTTCTTC. It yields the protein CASSLLSWGSARNEQFF. V is TRBV4-1 and J is TRBJ2-1, with D tentatively TRBD2 (5 bases). Germline loops: CDR1 MGHRA, CDR2 YSYEKL. This CDR3 region has 17 residues. Trimming cost V 4 bases and J 7 bases, with 23 bases left between them.